The present entry profiles one TCR beta chain with its context. Clones were sequenced by immunoSEQ multiplex PCR, and TCRdb holds only the in-frame ones, with some missing. The sample records about 62,000 clones, roughly 92% being singletons. This sample is drawn from a study of blood T cell repertoires in COVID-19. The sequenced material came from peripheral blood. This TCR derives from a human donor in a cohort sampled during active COVID-19.

In nucleotides, the CDR3 is TGTGCCAGCTCACCATCTATAGCGGGGGCAGAGACCCAGTACTTC. It is translated as CASSPSIAGAETQYF. The rearrangement links TRBV18 to TRBJ2-5; 9 nucleotides agree with TRBD2. The CDR3 is made up of 15 amino acids. The germline CDR1 and CDR2 sequences are KGHSH and LQKENI. The J segment lost 4 bases and the V segment lost 2 bases, leaving 5 bases of the junction unmatched.